A selection of T cell receptor beta chains follows, all from one sample in a study of control samples from healthy donors and cancer patients. Data came from immunoSEQ multiplex PCR; TCRdb stores just in-frame clones and leaves some out. The sample carries around 100,000 clones, 75% to 90% recorded once. Sequencing was carried out using PBMCs. These receptors were taken from a man aged 55 to 70 with lung cancer. Both conserved end residues are part of each CDR3. A D gene is named only where the DNA matches it firmly. Clone size is stated in some rows and not others, as once, few, many or a class when expanded.

D gene: TRBD1
V gene: TRBV4-2
clone size: NA
J gene: TRBJ2-5
CDR3 length: 14
CDR3 DNA: TGTGCCAGCAGCCAGGACAGGGTCGAAGAGACCCAGTACTTC
CDR3 protein: CASSQDRVEETQYF

D gene: NA
V gene: TRBV15
clone size: NA
J gene: TRBJ2-3
CDR3 length: 17
CDR3 DNA: TGTGCCACCAGATCCTGGACGGCTGCATCTAGCACAGATACGCAGTATTTT
CDR3 protein: CATRSWTAASSTDTQYF

D gene: TRBD1
V gene: TRBV30
clone size: NA
J gene: TRBJ2-2
CDR3 length: 15
CDR3 DNA: TGTGCCTGGAGTAAGGACAGGGTTGACACCGGGGAGCTGTTTTTT
CDR3 protein: CAWSKDRVDTGELFF

D gene: NA
V gene: TRBV18
clone size: NA
J gene: TRBJ1-5
CDR3 length: 14
CDR3 DNA: TGTGCCAGCTCACCAGGTTTAGGCAATCAGCCCCAGCATTTT
CDR3 protein: CASSPGLGNQPQHF

D gene: TRBD1
V gene: TRBV3-1/TRBV3-2
clone size: NA
J gene: TRBJ2-1
CDR3 length: 13
CDR3 DNA: TGTGCCAGCAGCCAAGGACAGGGCAATGAGCAGTTCTTC
CDR3 protein: CASSQGQGNEQFF

D gene: NA
V gene: TRBV6-5
clone size: NA
J gene: TRBJ1-5
CDR3 length: 13
CDR3 DNA: TGTGCCAGCAGAGTGACACAGAATCAGCCCCAGCATTTT
CDR3 protein: CASRVTQNQPQHF

D gene: TRBD1
V gene: TRBV6-1
clone size: NA
J gene: TRBJ1-2
CDR3 length: 16
CDR3 DNA: TGTGCCAGCAGTGGGGAATGGGACAGGGGAGACTATGGCTACACCTTC
CDR3 protein: CASSGEWDRGDYGYTF

D gene: TRBD1
V gene: TRBV10-3
clone size: NA
J gene: TRBJ1-6
CDR3 length: 14
CDR3 DNA: TGTGCCATCAGCGGGACAGACCCCCCTTCACCCCTCCACTTT
CDR3 protein: CAISGTDPPSPLHF

D gene: NA
V gene: TRBV5-1
clone size: NA
J gene: TRBJ2-3
CDR3 length: 18
CDR3 DNA: TGCGCCAGCAGCTTAACAACTCCCTACAGGGCTAGCACAGATACGCAGTATTTT
CDR3 protein: CASSLTTPYRASTDTQYF

D gene: NA
V gene: TRBV5-6
clone size: NA
J gene: TRBJ1-1
CDR3 length: 13
CDR3 DNA: TGTGCCAGCAGCTATGCCGGGACGTCAGGTGCTTTCTTT
CDR3 protein: CASSYAGTSGAFF

D gene: TRBD1
V gene: TRBV6-5
clone size: NA
J gene: TRBJ1-6
CDR3 length: 15
CDR3 DNA: TGTGCCAGCAGTTATGACGGGACAGGATTTTCACCCCTCCACTTT
CDR3 protein: CASSYDGTGFSPLHF

D gene: NA
V gene: TRBV11-2
clone size: NA
J gene: TRBJ1-1
CDR3 length: 13
CDR3 DNA: TGTGCCAGCAGCTTATCTGGGAACACTGAAGCTTTCTTT
CDR3 protein: CASSLSGNTEAFF

D gene: NA
V gene: TRBV5-6
clone size: NA
J gene: TRBJ2-3
CDR3 length: 15
CDR3 DNA: TGTGCCAGCAGCTTGTTAGATGATAGCACAGATACGCAGTATTTT
CDR3 protein: CASSLLDDSTDTQYF

D gene: TRBD2
V gene: TRBV24-1
clone size: NA
J gene: TRBJ2-5
CDR3 length: 16
CDR3 DNA: TGTGCCACCAGTGATCCGACTAGCGGGGGCGCGGAGACCCAGTACTTC
CDR3 protein: CATSDPTSGGAETQYF

D gene: NA
V gene: TRBV12-5
clone size: NA
J gene: TRBJ2-1
CDR3 length: 18
CDR3 DNA: TGTGCTAGTGGTTTGGTACAAGACGGGACCCCCGGGGGCAATGAGCAGTTCTTC
CDR3 protein: CASGLVQDGTPGGNEQFF

D gene: NA
V gene: TRBV7-2
clone size: NA
J gene: TRBJ2-1
CDR3 length: 16
CDR3 DNA: TGTGCCAGCAGCTTATTATCCCATCTCTCCTACAATGAGCAGTTCTTC
CDR3 protein: CASSLLSHLSYNEQFF

D gene: NA
V gene: TRBV7-3
clone size: NA
J gene: TRBJ1-2
CDR3 length: 13
CDR3 DNA: TGTGCCAGCAGCATGGGACCTCTTGGCGGCTACACCTTC
CDR3 protein: CASSMGPLGGYTF

D gene: NA
V gene: TRBV4-1
clone size: NA
J gene: TRBJ1-3
CDR3 length: 15
CDR3 DNA: TGCGCCAGCAGCCCCGCCTCAGGGGTTGGAAACACCATATATTTT
CDR3 protein: CASSPASGVGNTIYF

D gene: NA
V gene: TRBV10-1
clone size: NA
J gene: TRBJ2-3
CDR3 length: 16
CDR3 DNA: TGCGCCAGCAGTGACGGATTAGCCGGATCGGCAGATACGCAGTATTTT
CDR3 protein: CASSDGLAGSADTQYF

D gene: TRBD1
V gene: TRBV7-9
clone size: NA
J gene: TRBJ2-1
CDR3 length: 17
CDR3 DNA: TGTGCCAGCAGCATTGGACAGGGGACACCTACTGACAATGAGCAGTTCTTC
CDR3 protein: CASSIGQGTPTDNEQFF

D gene: NA
V gene: TRBV24-1
clone size: NA
J gene: TRBJ2-3
CDR3 length: 16
CDR3 DNA: TGTGCCACCAGTGACCCCAGGTCGAACCCCACAGATACGCAGTATTTT
CDR3 protein: CATSDPRSNPTDTQYF

D gene: TRBD1
V gene: TRBV5-4
clone size: NA
J gene: TRBJ2-1
CDR3 length: 16
CDR3 DNA: TGTGCCAGCAGCGCAAAGACAGGGAGCTCCTACAATGAGCAGTTCTTC
CDR3 protein: CASSAKTGSSYNEQFF

D gene: NA
V gene: TRBV6-1
clone size: NA
J gene: TRBJ2-2
CDR3 length: 13
CDR3 DNA: TGTGCCAGCAGTGAAGCGCGGTCCGGGGAGCTGTTTTTT
CDR3 protein: CASSEARSGELFF

D gene: TRBD1
V gene: TRBV27
clone size: NA
J gene: TRBJ2-5
CDR3 length: 14
CDR3 DNA: TGTGCCAGCAGTTCCGACAGGGTGGGGGAGACCCAGTACTTC
CDR3 protein: CASSSDRVGETQYF

D gene: NA
V gene: TRBV7-3
clone size: NA
J gene: TRBJ2-5
CDR3 length: 14
CDR3 DNA: TGTGCCAGCAGCTTAAATAGGGGCCAAGAGACCCAGTACTTC
CDR3 protein: CASSLNRGQETQYF

D gene: NA
V gene: TRBV6-5
clone size: NA
J gene: TRBJ2-7
CDR3 length: 13
CDR3 DNA: TGTGCCAGCAGTTCTTACAGCTCCTACGAGCAGTACTTC
CDR3 protein: CASSSYSSYEQYF

D gene: NA
V gene: TRBV5-1
clone size: NA
J gene: TRBJ2-2
CDR3 length: 16
CDR3 DNA: TGCGCCAGCGAGCCCTGGGAAGCCGGGACAACCGGGGAGCTGTTTTTT
CDR3 protein: CASEPWEAGTTGELFF

D gene: TRBD1
V gene: TRBV11-3
clone size: NA
J gene: TRBJ2-2
CDR3 length: 15
CDR3 DNA: TGTGCCAGCAGCTTCCGGGACAGGGACACCGGGGAGCTGTTTTTT
CDR3 protein: CASSFRDRDTGELFF

D gene: NA
V gene: TRBV24-1
clone size: NA
J gene: TRBJ2-1
CDR3 length: 15
CDR3 DNA: TGTGCCACCAGTGACTCTGCCCTTCGAAGCAATGAGCAGTTCTTC
CDR3 protein: CATSDSALRSNEQFF

D gene: NA
V gene: TRBV5-1
clone size: NA
J gene: TRBJ1-3
CDR3 length: 15
CDR3 DNA: TGCGCCAGCAGATCCGGGCCCAACTCTGGAAACACCATATATTTT
CDR3 protein: CASRSGPNSGNTIYF

D gene: NA
V gene: TRBV30
clone size: NA
J gene: TRBJ2-1
CDR3 length: 15
CDR3 DNA: TGTGCCTGGAGTGCCGACAGTAGCTCCTACAATGAGCAGTTCTTC
CDR3 protein: CAWSADSSSYNEQFF

D gene: NA
V gene: TRBV19
clone size: NA
J gene: TRBJ1-2
CDR3 length: 16
CDR3 DNA: TGTGCCAGTAGTTTCCTGGACAGCAACTTTTACTATGGCTACACCTTC
CDR3 protein: CASSFLDSNFYYGYTF

D gene: NA
V gene: TRBV6-5
clone size: few
J gene: TRBJ2-7
CDR3 length: 14
CDR3 DNA: TGTGCCAGCAGTTACGACACTAACAGCTACGAGCAGTACTTC
CDR3 protein: CASSYDTNSYEQYF

D gene: NA
V gene: TRBV12-3/TRBV12-4
clone size: few
J gene: TRBJ1-2
CDR3 length: 12
CDR3 DNA: TGTGCCAGCGCCCTGACAGGTTATGGCTACACCTTC
CDR3 protein: CASALTGYGYTF

D gene: NA
V gene: TRBV5-1
clone size: NA
J gene: TRBJ1-1
CDR3 length: 15
CDR3 DNA: TGCGCCAGCAGCCCTCAAATTGTAGGCAACACTGAAGCTTTCTTT
CDR3 protein: CASSPQIVGNTEAFF

D gene: NA
V gene: TRBV25-1
clone size: NA
J gene: TRBJ1-1
CDR3 length: 15
CDR3 DNA: TGTGCCAGCAGTATTCCGGGACCTATGAACACTGAAGCTTTCTTT
CDR3 protein: CASSIPGPMNTEAFF

D gene: NA
V gene: TRBV19
clone size: NA
J gene: TRBJ1-2
CDR3 length: 19
CDR3 DNA: TGTGCCAGTAGTATCGGTATCCTGACGAGGGAGGAGGCTAACTATGGCTACACCTTC
CDR3 protein: CASSIGILTREEANYGYTF

D gene: TRBD1
V gene: TRBV6-5
clone size: NA
J gene: TRBJ1-2
CDR3 length: 15
CDR3 DNA: TGTGCCAGCAGTCAGACCGGGACAGGGGGTCGAGGCTACACCTTC
CDR3 protein: CASSQTGTGGRGYTF

D gene: TRBD2
V gene: TRBV6-5
clone size: NA
J gene: TRBJ2-1
CDR3 length: 13
CDR3 DNA: TGTGCCAGCAGTAATCTAGCGGGGGTTGAGCAGTTCTTC
CDR3 protein: CASSNLAGVEQFF

D gene: NA
V gene: TRBV9
clone size: few
J gene: TRBJ1-4
CDR3 length: 15
CDR3 DNA: TGTGCCAGCAGCCCCCGGACCGCAACTAATGAAAAACTGTTTTTT
CDR3 protein: CASSPRTATNEKLFF

D gene: TRBD1
V gene: TRBV30
clone size: NA
J gene: TRBJ2-2
CDR3 length: 16
CDR3 DNA: TGTGCCTGGTTCCCCTTTGACAGGGCGGTTACCGGGGAGCTGTTTTTT
CDR3 protein: CAWFPFDRAVTGELFF

D gene: TRBD2
V gene: TRBV9
clone size: NA
J gene: TRBJ2-3
CDR3 length: 16
CDR3 DNA: TGTGCCAGCAGCGTAGATGGTAGCGGGGGGGAAGATACGCAGTATTTT
CDR3 protein: CASSVDGSGGEDTQYF

D gene: TRBD1
V gene: TRBV30
clone size: NA
J gene: TRBJ1-1
CDR3 length: 15
CDR3 DNA: TGTGCCTGGAGGACAGGGGATGTTCGAGGGACTGAAGCTTTCTTT
CDR3 protein: CAWRTGDVRGTEAFF

D gene: NA
V gene: TRBV25-1
clone size: NA
J gene: TRBJ1-1
CDR3 length: 13
CDR3 DNA: TGTGCCAGCAAACCACCCCACGACACTGAAGCTTTCTTT
CDR3 protein: CASKPPHDTEAFF

D gene: NA
V gene: TRBV5-6
clone size: NA
J gene: TRBJ2-5
CDR3 length: 15
CDR3 DNA: TGTGCCAGCAGCTTGGTGATAGGGGGGCGAGAGACCCAGTACTTC
CDR3 protein: CASSLVIGGRETQYF

D gene: NA
V gene: TRBV13
clone size: once
J gene: TRBJ1-1
CDR3 length: 14
CDR3 DNA: TGTGCCAGCAGCATCGGGACCGGGAACACTGAAGCTTTCTTT
CDR3 protein: CASSIGTGNTEAFF

D gene: TRBD1
V gene: TRBV24-1
clone size: NA
J gene: TRBJ2-5
CDR3 length: 15
CDR3 DNA: TGTGCCACCAGTGATAAATCGACAGGGGAGGAGACCCAGTACTTC
CDR3 protein: CATSDKSTGEETQYF

D gene: TRBD1
V gene: TRBV7-2
clone size: NA
J gene: TRBJ1-2
CDR3 length: 14
CDR3 DNA: TGTGCCAGCAGCCAGAACAGGGGTGGCTATGGCTACACCTTC
CDR3 protein: CASSQNRGGYGYTF

D gene: TRBD1
V gene: TRBV20-1
clone size: NA
J gene: TRBJ1-2
CDR3 length: 14
CDR3 DNA: TGCAGTGCTAGTCAGACAGGGGCCCTCTATGGCTACACCTTC
CDR3 protein: CSASQTGALYGYTF

D gene: NA
V gene: TRBV5-1
clone size: NA
J gene: TRBJ2-2
CDR3 length: 13
CDR3 DNA: TGCGCCAGCAGAAGAAAGGACACCGGGGAGCTGTTTTTT
CDR3 protein: CASRRKDTGELFF

D gene: NA
V gene: TRBV7-2
clone size: NA
J gene: TRBJ1-4
CDR3 length: 15
CDR3 DNA: TGTGCCAGCAGCCTTCTGGGCCAGGAAAATGAAAAACTGTTTTTT
CDR3 protein: CASSLLGQENEKLFF

D gene: TRBD1
V gene: TRBV5-8
clone size: NA
J gene: TRBJ2-3
CDR3 length: 15
CDR3 DNA: TGTGCCAGCAGCTTGGACGGACAGGGTACCGATACGCAGTATTTT
CDR3 protein: CASSLDGQGTDTQYF

D gene: TRBD2
V gene: TRBV6-1
clone size: NA
J gene: TRBJ2-2
CDR3 length: 16
CDR3 DNA: TGTGCCAGCAGTGAAAGCGGAGCGGGGGGCTACGGGGAGCTGTTTTTT
CDR3 protein: CASSESGAGGYGELFF

D gene: TRBD2
V gene: TRBV5-1
clone size: NA
J gene: TRBJ2-1
CDR3 length: 16
CDR3 DNA: TGCGCCAGCAGCTTGGTTCGCGCGGGAGTTTACAATGAGCAGTTCTTC
CDR3 protein: CASSLVRAGVYNEQFF

D gene: NA
V gene: TRBV4-1
clone size: NA
J gene: TRBJ1-5
CDR3 length: 17
CDR3 DNA: TGCGCCAGCAGCCAAGATAGTGGGCTCAAGGCTGGACAGCCCCAGCATTTT
CDR3 protein: CASSQDSGLKAGQPQHF

D gene: TRBD2
V gene: TRBV19
clone size: NA
J gene: TRBJ2-2
CDR3 length: 20
CDR3 DNA: TGTGCCAGTAGTACGAGCAAGACTAGCGGGCCCAACGTTGGGGCCGGGGAGCTGTTTTTT
CDR3 protein: CASSTSKTSGPNVGAGELFF

D gene: NA
V gene: TRBV6-1
clone size: NA
J gene: TRBJ2-1
CDR3 length: 15
CDR3 DNA: TGTGCCAGCAGTGAAGCCAAGGGGGGTGCTGTTAAGCAGTTCTTC
CDR3 protein: CASSEAKGGAVKQFF